Each of the 29 T cell receptor delta chains below was sequenced from the same sample in a study of Vδ1+ human thymocytes. Findings and limits, study-wide: Highly polyclonal TRG and TRD repertoires with Gaussian CDR3 length distributions appeared in thymus.

These receptors' targets are unknown. Sequences come from RNA converted to cDNA by reverse transcription. Pooled V-gene forward primers with one constant-region reverse primer generated the CDR3 amplicons by multiplex PCR. TCRdb reanalyzed the multiplex PCR reads using CATT. Of 70,000 or so delta-chain clones listed, around 35% were seen once; the top ten hold 0.2% to 0.3%. Sequencing was performed on Vdelta1+ gamma-delta thymocytes from the thymus. The subset denotes: FACS-sorted CD3+ TCRalphabeta- TCRVdelta1+ TCRVdelta2- thymocytes. The receptors derive from a boy under two years old who had congenital heart surgery.

Turning to this clone: An end of the junction differs from the germline gene, which may be a read error. This chain links TRDV1 with TRDJ2; the D gene is possibly TRDD3 (5 bases). This CDR3 has 15 residues. CDR1 and CDR2 from the germline V gene are TSWWSYY and QGS. The CDR3 protein is CAFGEPYSLTAQLFF. The CDR3 DNA reads TGTGCTTTTGGGGAACCCTATTCCCTGACAGCACAACTCTTCTTT.

J is TRDJ1 and V is TRDV1; the match to TRDD3 covers 9 bases. CDR1 and CDR2 from the germline V gene are TSWWSYY and QGS. Trimming at V came to 5 bases and at J to 3 bases, leaving 10 bases not matched to a gene. This CDR3 has 16 amino acids. CDR3 nucleotides: TGTGCTCTTGGGCCCCGGGCTGGGGGATTCCCCGATAAACTCATCTTT. It encodes CALGPRAGGFPDKLIF.

The chain employs TRDV2 and TRDJ1; TRDD3 agrees at 13 bases. The CDR3 is made up of 22 amino acids. Germline CDR1 GEAIGNYY, CDR2 EKD. The trim removed 3 bases at V and 0 bases at J, leaving 21 bases unmatched. The CDR3 is CACDAGVLGDTPEIRYTDKLIF. The CDR3 DNA is TGTGCCTGTGACGCTGGGGTACTGGGGGATACGCCAGAAATAAGGTACACCGATAAACTCATCTTT.

The chain couples TRDV1 to TRDJ3; TRDD2 is a possible D gene (6 bases). The germline V gene has CDR1 TSWWSYY and CDR2 QGS. The CDR3 extends over 22 amino acids. The V end was cut by 1 base, the J end by 0 bases, with 22 bases between. The CDR3 nucleotides read TGTGCTCTTGGGGAACCCCGAGCCCTCTTCCTCCCCTACTCCTGGGACACCCGACAGATGTTTTTC. Protein product: CALGEPRALFLPYSWDTRQMFF.

In this sample, this clone turned up a few times. The chain employs TRDV1 and TRDJ1, with 8 bases that match TRDD3. V was pared by 2 bases and J by 7 bases, with 21 bases of the junction left unmatched. The CDR3 length is 19 residues. Germline CDR1 and CDR2: TSWWSYY and QGS. CDR3 DNA sequence: TGTGCTCTTGGGGAAGGCCAGTCTTCCCTCAACAAAACTGGGGGTAAACTCATCTTT. Encoded protein: CALGEGQSSLNKTGGKLIF.

This chain uses TRDV1 with TRDJ1; D might be TRDD1 (6 bases). CDR3 length: 19 residues. CDR1 and CDR2 (germline): TSWWSYY, QGS. V was trimmed by 0 bases and J by 4 bases, leaving 24 bases between them. In DNA form, the CDR3 reads TGTGCTCTTGGGGAACTAGTTCACGAGTGGCTAAATAGACACGATAAACTCATCTTT. This sequence encodes CALGELVHEWLNRHDKLIF.

This clone has only a few counts. The chain is built from TRDV1 and TRDJ1, with a possible D match to TRDD3 (6 bases). The germline V gene has CDR1 TSWWSYY and CDR2 QGS. Trimming shortened V by 2 bases and J by 0 bases, and 25 bases separated the two germline ends. CDR3 length equals 20 residues. The CDR3 DNA sequence: TGTGCTCTTGGGGAAACTCTGTCCTCCGGGGGAGCGACTTACACCGATAAACTCATCTTT. It is translated as CALGETLSSGGATYTDKLIF.

This clone has a handful of counts. The V and J genes are TRDV1 and TRDJ1; 9 bases fit TRDD3. J lost 0 bases, V lost 5 bases, and 19 bases had no gene match. The CDR3 covers 20 residues. From germline, CDR1 is TSWWSYY and CDR2 QGS. CDR3 bases: TGTGCTCTTGGGCCCCTTTCGGGGATACGTCGGACGGTTCACACCGATAAACTCATCTTT. This codes for CALGPLSGIRRTVHTDKLIF.

This sequence joins TRDV1 and TRDJ1; D is possibly TRDD3 (6 bases). Germline CDR1 and CDR2: TSWWSYY and QGS. The CDR3 contains 19 residues. The V end was cut by 0 bases, the J end by 0 bases, with 20 bases between. The CDR3 is CALGELAGVLGGNTDKLIF. CDR3 nucleotides: TGTGCTCTTGGGGAACTCGCGGGCGTATTGGGGGGGAACACCGATAAACTCATCTTT.

This clone was recorded a few times. The chain links TRDV1 to TRDJ1; 11 nucleotides line up with TRDD3. The CDR3 totals 22 residues. J was trimmed by 4 bases and V by 1 base; bases with no gene match: 23. The germline V gene encodes CDR1 TSWWSYY and CDR2 QGS. CDR3 bases: TGTGCTCTTGGGGAACCTAATTTCCTACGGCGAGTACTGGGGGATATCGGCGATAAACTCATCTTT. Its protein product is CALGEPNFLRRVLGDIGDKLIF.

The rearrangement joins TRDV1 to TRDJ1; 11 nucleotides match TRDD3. This CDR3 region has 24 residues. After removal of 2 bases from V and 3 bases from J, the junction contained 29 bases not matched to a gene. Germline CDR1 and CDR2: TSWWSYY and QGS. Written as DNA, the CDR3 is TGTGCTCTTGGGGAATCGAGGAGTGGTAGGATTCAACTGGGGGATATTCGGTCCGCCGATAAACTCATCTTT. It translates to CALGESRSGRIQLGDIRSADKLIF.

In this sample, this clone turned up a few times. This sample includes further DNA sequences coding for the same CDR3. V gene TRDV1 combines with J gene TRDJ2; 7 bases are shared with TRDD3. Trimming at V came to 0 bases and at J to 5 bases, leaving 12 bases not matched to a gene. Per the germline V gene, CDR1 is TSWWSYY and CDR2 is QGS. This CDR3 has 18 amino acids. DNA for the CDR3: TGTGCTCTTGGGGAACTATCCCCTACTGGGGCACCCACAGCACAACTCTTCTTT. It translates to CALGELSPTGAPTAQLFF.

As concerns this clone: Other DNA sequences within the sample encode an identical CDR3. The chain uses TRDV2 and TRDJ1; D might be TRDD3 (6 bases). Germline CDR1 and CDR2: GEAIGNYY and EKD. Trimming left V 1 base short and J 0 bases short, with 17 bases between. The CDR3 spans 17 residues. Written as DNA, the CDR3 is TGTGCCTGTGACACGGATACTGGTGGGGTTTACACCGATAAACTCATCTTT. Translating it yields CACDTDTGGVYTDKLIF.

This clone was found once. The chain combines TRDV1 with TRDJ1; a possible D gene is TRDD3 (6 bases). Trimming took 0 bases from V and 0 from J, leaving 23 bases between them. The CDR3 is made up of 20 amino acids. Germline assignment: CDR1 TSWWSYY and CDR2 QGS. In nucleotides, the CDR3 is TGTGCTCTTGGGGAACTTCCTGAATGGGTAGCTGGGGCTTACACCGATAAACTCATCTTT. This sequence encodes CALGELPEWVAGAYTDKLIF.

V is TRDV1 and J is TRDJ1, with 10 positions matching TRDD3. The CDR3 contains 20 residues. J was trimmed by 0 bases and V by 2 bases; bases with no gene match: 15. The germline V gene encodes CDR1 TSWWSYY and CDR2 QGS. The CDR3 DNA sequence: TGTGCTCTTGGGGAATTTTCCCGCACTGGGGGATTGGAGTACACCGATAAACTCATCTTT. As protein: CALGEFSRTGGLEYTDKLIF.

In its sample, this clone was seen a few times. The rearrangement joins TRDV1 to TRDJ1; 11 bases agree with TRDD3. The V and J ends lost 0 bases and 1 base, in that order; junction bases with no gene match: 16. CDR1 is TSWWSYY and CDR2 is QGS in the germline V gene. The CDR3 loop spans 21 amino acids. CDR3 in amino acids: CALGELGTPSWGIRLTDKLIF. In DNA form, the CDR3 reads TGTGCTCTTGGGGAACTCGGAACTCCCTCTTGGGGGATACGACTCACCGATAAACTCATCTTT.

The chain uses TRDV1 and TRDJ1; D tentatively fits TRDD2 or TRDD3 (6 bases each). V was trimmed by 6 bases and J by 9 bases, leaving 38 bases between them. The CDR3 extends over 20 amino acids. Germline values: CDR1 TSWWSYY, CDR2 QGS. DNA for the CDR3: TGTGCTCTTGGCGAAACTGGCCTTCCCCTGAGTACTGGGTGGCACGTAGAACTCATCTTT. Residues: CALGETGLPLSTGWHVELIF.

The chain has TRDV1 and TRDJ1, with D perhaps matching TRDD2 (6 bases). In germline, CDR1 is TSWWSYY, CDR2 QGS. V was shortened by 4 bases and J by 3 bases, with 15 bases between the two germline ends. The CDR3 is 15 amino acids. The CDR3 loop is CALGVRPSGSDKLIF. The CDR3 DNA reads TGTGCTCTTGGGGTCCGGCCTTCCGGATCCGATAAACTCATCTTT.

This rearrangement joins TRDV2 to TRDJ1; TRDD3 matches 9 bases. V trimming: 5 bases; J trimming: 3 bases; junction bases outside the gene matches: 6. Germline V CDR1 and CDR2: GEAIGNYY, EKD. The CDR3 spans 14 residues. The CDR3 loop is CACATGGDADKLIF. DNA of the CDR3: TGTGCCTGTGCCACTGGGGGAGATGCCGATAAACTCATCTTT.

This clone was seen a handful of times. The chain is built from TRDV1 and TRDJ1; D might be TRDD3 (6 bases). The CDR3 extends over 15 amino acids. The ends were cut back, 5 bases at V and 3 bases at J, with 16 bases in the middle. CDR1 TSWWSYY and CDR2 QGS come from the germline V gene. CDR3 nucleotide sequence: TGTGCTCTTGGGACCGTGGACTGGGACTCCGATAAACTCATCTTT. Its translation: CALGTVDWDSDKLIF.

This clone showed up just a few times. The V call is TRDV1, the J call TRDJ1; D may be TRDD3 (10 bases). V lost 4 bases to trimming and J lost 1 base, with 25 bases between them. CDR3 length: 19 amino acids. Germline V gives CDR1 TSWWSYY, CDR2 QGS. The CDR3 loop reads CALGGSLPTYWGITDKLIF. The CDR3 DNA reads TGTGCTCTTGGGGGAAGCCTTCCTACGTACTGGGGGATCACCGATAAACTCATCTTT.

This clone was seen a handful of times. V is TRDV1 and J is TRDJ1; 9 bases agree with TRDD3. This CDR3 has 15 amino acids. CDR1 and CDR2 from the germline V gene are TSWWSYY and QGS. V lost 9 bases and J lost 4; bases outside the gene matches: 12. As DNA, the CDR3 is TGTGCTCTCCGCCGGGGGGATACCTGCAGCGATAAACTCATCTTT. It is translated as CALRRGDTCSDKLIF.

The rearrangement joins TRDV1 to TRDJ1; D might be TRDD3 (5 bases). Germline CDR1 TSWWSYY, CDR2 QGS. The CDR3 has 17 residues. V was clipped by 1 base and J by 3 bases, with 18 bases between them. The CDR3 reads CALGEQVDRSPPDKLIF. CDR3 coding DNA: TGTGCTCTTGGGGAACAGGTGGATAGGTCACCACCCGATAAACTCATCTTT.

The J gene is TRDJ1, the V gene TRDV1; 9 nucleotides line up with TRDD3. The CDR3 covers 19 residues. Losses at the gene ends were 4 bases for V and 3 bases for J; bases not matched to a gene: 18. Germline V gene lookup returns CDR1 TSWWSYY and CDR2 QGS. CDR3 loop: CALGASSLPWGIAADKLIF. CDR3 DNA: TGTGCTCTTGGGGCCTCCTCTCTCCCGTGGGGGATAGCGGCCGATAAACTCATCTTT.

This clone was detected only a few times. The chain links TRDV1 to TRDJ1, with TRDD3 matching over 12 bases. There are 18 residues in the CDR3. CDR1 is TSWWSYY and CDR2 is QGS in the germline V gene. The junction had 15 bases not matched to a gene; V was cut back by 7 bases and J by 3 bases. CDR3 DNA sequence: TGTGCTCTTGACATTCCTCTACGTTACTGGGGGATACCCGATAAACTCATCTTT. Amino acids: CALDIPLRYWGIPDKLIF.

This clone was detected once. The gene calls are TRDV1 and TRDJ1; 13 bases fit TRDD3. Germline lookup yields CDR1 TSWWSYY and CDR2 QGS. The length of the CDR3 is 22 residues. The junction had 20 bases not matched to a gene; V was cut back by 0 bases and J by 4 bases. As DNA, the CDR3 is TGTGCTCTTGGGGAACTATTTCCTACTGGTACTGGGGGATACGGGTGCGGCGATAAACTCATCTTT. It translates to CALGELFPTGTGGYGCGDKLIF.

V gene TRDV1 combines with J gene TRDJ1; D ambiguous. Germline V gene sequence: CDR1 TSWWSYY, CDR2 QGS. With 5 bases removed from V and 1 base from J, the gap between germline ends came to 11 bases. The CDR3 consists of 14 residues. DNA for the CDR3: TGTGCTCTTGGGCCCTCCAGTGGCACCGATAAACTCATCTTT. This gives the protein CALGPSSGTDKLIF.

The chain combines TRDV1 with TRDJ1, with 12 bases fitting TRDD3. Germline trimming cut 1 base from V and 3 bases from J; bases unmatched to any gene: 12. This CDR3 is built from 19 residues. In germline, CDR1 is TSWWSYY, CDR2 QGS. The CDR3, as DNA: TGTGCTCTTGGGGAACGAGTCTACTGGGGGATACTTTGGCCCGATAAACTCATCTTT. Translation: CALGERVYWGILWPDKLIF.

This clone appeared once. The J gene is TRDJ1, the V gene TRDV1; 13 nucleotides agree with TRDD3. This CDR3 region has 23 residues. J was trimmed by 0 bases and V by 0 bases; bases with no gene match: 19. Germline values: CDR1 TSWWSYY, CDR2 QGS. CDR3 bases: TGTGCTCTTGGGGAACTAGGCCCCTCAAGCCCGTACTGGGGGATACGGGACACCGATAAACTCATCTTT. This sequence encodes CALGELGPSSPYWGIRDTDKLIF.